This section outlines one T cell receptor beta chain sequence together with its context. V was pared by 6 bases and J by 9 bases, with 11 bases of the junction left unmatched. Germline CDR1 and CDR2: SNHLY and FYNNEI. There are 14 residues in the CDR3. In the source study's methods: Amplifying reference gene primers gave estimates of nucleated cell counts. TCRdb keeps only in-frame clones here, not all; method: immunoSEQ multiplex PCR. That table furnishes V, J and clone size, whereas the DNA furnished D and trimming. The data show more than 65,000 clones, approximately 79% seen once. This sample stems from a study of blood T cell repertoires in COVID-19. Overall study context: T cells, B-cell-depleted T cells, or PBMCs supplied cDNA or gDNA.

V usage is TRBV2 and J usage is TRBJ2-5; 9 bases agree with TRBD1. Sequencing was done on a sample of peripheral blood. The clonotype originates from a woman in her fifties or sixties with acute or convalescent COVID-19. CDR3 amino acids: CASRTGTGFQAQYF. Here the CDR3 DNA reads TGTGCCAGCAGAACCGGGACAGGGTTCCAGGCCCAGTACTTC.